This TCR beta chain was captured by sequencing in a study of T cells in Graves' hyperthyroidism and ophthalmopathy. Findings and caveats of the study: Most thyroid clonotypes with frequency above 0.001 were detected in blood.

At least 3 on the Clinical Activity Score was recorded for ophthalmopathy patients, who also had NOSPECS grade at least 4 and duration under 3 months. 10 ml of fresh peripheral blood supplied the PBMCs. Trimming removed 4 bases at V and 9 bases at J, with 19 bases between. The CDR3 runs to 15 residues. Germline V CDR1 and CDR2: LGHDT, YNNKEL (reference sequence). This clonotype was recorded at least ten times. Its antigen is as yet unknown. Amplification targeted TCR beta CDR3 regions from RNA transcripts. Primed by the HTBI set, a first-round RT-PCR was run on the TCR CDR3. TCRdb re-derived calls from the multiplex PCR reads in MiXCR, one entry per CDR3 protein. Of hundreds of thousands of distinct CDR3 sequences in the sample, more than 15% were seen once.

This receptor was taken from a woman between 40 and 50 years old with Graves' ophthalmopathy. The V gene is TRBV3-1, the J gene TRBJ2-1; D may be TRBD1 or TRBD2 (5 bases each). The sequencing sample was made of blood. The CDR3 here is CASSRDLTDRAEQFF. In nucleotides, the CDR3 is TGTGCCAGCAGCCGGGACCTCACCGATCGGGCTGAGCAGTTCTTC.